The source of this T cell receptor (beta chain) is a study of human T cells and chemical hapten exposure. Whole-study findings and limits: Correlating positively with patch test score were the PT1 expanded TCR counts. The donor cohort had alopecia, so its immune response may not match that of healthy people.

Source study methods: A per-sample median of roughly 97,000 TCRs was observed, with a range of about 23,224 to 700,000. One entry per CDR3 protein results from TCRdb running MiXCR on the RACE reads. None of the V and J calls come from the authors' own analysis; TCRdb made them. The sample comprises some 200,000 distinct CDR3 sequences, approximately 31% of which are singletons, and about 2.8% rests with the top ten. Described time point: pre-sensitization, week 0. Treatment denoted: therapeutic diphenylcyclopropenone sensitization with weekly scalp DPC. Unseparated into fractions, whole blood served as the source from which total RNA was extracted. In the case of this clonotype: Its antigen is undetermined.

The CDR3 extends over 15 amino acids. Germline V gene data show CDR1 as LNHNV and CDR2 as YYDKDF (reference sequence). Trimming took off 1 base at V and 2 bases at J, with 9 bases between the two ends. This receptor was obtained from a woman in her twenties or thirties with alopecia areata. Some clones in this sample may be carry-over from other donors' samples. Sequencing was performed on whole blood, taken in connection with sensitization to the hapten diphenylcyclopropenone (DPC). The chain is built from TRBV15 and TRBJ1-3; tentatively, D is TRBD1 (5 bases). CDR3 sequence reads: CATSRVGGAGNTIYF. The CDR3 nucleotides are TGTGCCACCAGCAGAGTTGGGGGAGCTGGAAACACCATATATTTT.